Shown below are 18 T cell receptor beta chains from a single sample sequenced in a study of blood T cell repertoires in COVID-19. Sequencing was performed with immunoSEQ multiplex PCR; in TCRdb, only in-frame clones are kept and a portion is missing. The sample lists hundreds of thousands of clones; 70% to 90% were seen once. The specimen sequenced was peripheral blood. Source of these receptors: a man aged 35 to 55 with acute or convalescent COVID-19.

V gene TRBV28 combines with J gene TRBJ1-1; a weak D match, TRBD1 (5 bases). CDR1 and CDR2 (germline): MDHEN, SYDVKM. The V gene lost 5 bases and the J gene lost 4 bases, with 11 bases spanning the gap. This CDR3 contains 13 residues. The CDR3 DNA is TGTGCCAGCAGTCACCCTCAGGGCACTGAAGCTTTCTTT. Translation gives CASSHPQGTEAFF.

This clone occurred once. This chain connects TRBV5-4 to TRBJ2-1; 10 bases agree with TRBD2. The CDR3 loop spans 15 amino acids. V lost 2 bases, J lost 9 bases, and 8 bases stayed unmatched. The germline gives CDR1 SGHNT, CDR2 YYREEE (reference sequence). The DNA of the CDR3 is TGTGCCAGCAGCTTCAGAGCGGGGGGGCCTGGTGAGCAGTTCTTC. This sequence encodes CASSFRAGGPGEQFF.

This clone was seen just once. The chain uses TRBV28 and TRBJ1-5; D might be TRBD1 (5 bases). CDR1 is MDHEN, CDR2 SYDVKM, per germline. The CDR3 has 15 residues. V shed 6 bases and J shed 6 bases, with 18 bases lying between them. CDR3 coding DNA: TGTGCCAGCAGCCTGGGACTCACCCCTGGTCAGCCCCAGCATTTT. This gives the protein CASSLGLTPGQPQHF.

The chain recombines TRBV5-1 with TRBJ1-1; D remains unclear. Deletions cut 0 bases from V and 0 bases from J, with 6 bases between. CDR3 length: 14 residues. The germline gives CDR1 SGHRS, CDR2 YFSETQ. The CDR3 is CASSLDSLNTEAFF. CDR3 bases: TGCGCCAGCAGCTTGGACAGCTTGAACACTGAAGCTTTCTTT. The whole variable domain, remainder taken from reference TRBV5-1 and TRBJ1-1, is KAGVTQTPRYLIKTRGQQVTLSCSPISGHRSVSWYQQTPGQGLQFLFEYFSETQRNKGNFPGRFSGRQFSNSRSEMNVSTLELGDSALYLCASSLDSLNTEAFFGQGTRLTVV.

CDR3 coding DNA: TGTGCCAGCAGCCAAGAAGACAGACATGAAAAACTGTTTTTT. It is translated as CASSQEDRHEKLFF. The chain joins TRBV3-1 (or the pseudogene TRBV3-2) to TRBJ1-4; D might be TRBD1 (5 bases). The germline V and J ends were trimmed by 0 bases and 6 bases, with 8 bases remaining between them. The CDR3 runs to 14 residues. Germline CDR1 and CDR2: LGHDT and YNNKEL (reference sequence).

This chain connects TRBV11-2 to TRBJ2-1, with 9 bases that match TRBD2. This CDR3 has 16 residues. In germline, CDR1 is SGHAT, CDR2 FQNNGV. The junction had 10 bases not matched to a gene; V was cut back by 1 base and J by 9 bases. The CDR3 reads CASSLGLAGGRSEQFF. The CDR3, as DNA: TGTGCCAGCAGCTTAGGATTGGCGGGGGGGCGGAGTGAGCAGTTCTTC.

V gene TRBV20-1 combines with J gene TRBJ1-1; TRBD1 might be the D (5 bases). CDR3 size: 11 residues. Germline V gives CDR1 DFQATT, CDR2 SNEGSKA (reference sequence). V was cut by 5 bases and J by 3 bases, with 7 bases left in between. CDR3 bases: TGCAGTGCTTTGACAGACACTGAAGCTTTCTTT. It specifies CSALTDTEAFF.

The chain joins TRBV7-8 to TRBJ2-2; 9 bases agree with TRBD2. The CDR3 loop spans 17 amino acids. Germline-derived CDR1 and CDR2 are SGHVS and FQNEAQ. Losses at the gene ends were 4 bases for V and 6 bases for J; bases not matched to a gene: 12. In DNA, the CDR3 is TGTGCCAGCAGCTCCTGGACTAGCGTTTTAAAAGCCGGGGAGCTGTTTTTT. Amino acids: CASSSWTSVLKAGELFF.

This sequence joins TRBV7-2 and TRBJ1-3, with no clear D. Germline loops: CDR1 SGHTA, CDR2 FQGNSA. The CDR3 consists of 15 residues. The ends were cut back, 5 bases at V and 2 bases at J, with 13 bases in the middle. The CDR3 is CASSREGGPGNTIYF. In DNA, the CDR3 is TGTGCCAGCAGCCGGGAAGGTGGTCCTGGAAACACCATATATTTT. Filled out from reference TRBV7-2 and TRBJ1-3, the complete variable domain reads GAGVSQSPSNKVTEKGKDVELRCDPISGHTALYWYRQSLGQGLEFLIYFQGNSAPDKSGLPSDRFSAERTGGSVSTLTIQRTQQEDSAVYLCASSREGGPGNTIYFGEGSWLTVV.

The chain recombines TRBV2 with TRBJ2-5, with 8 positions matching TRBD2. V lost 10 bases, J lost 7 bases, and 17 bases stayed unmatched. In germline, CDR1 is SNHLY, CDR2 FYNNEI. CDR3 length: 15 amino acids. Here the CDR3 DNA reads TGTGCCATATCGACCCTAGCGGGCCTAGCAGGGACCCAGTACTTC. It is translated as CAISTLAGLAGTQYF.

The rearrangement links TRBV5-1 to TRBJ2-1; D is possibly TRBD2 (6 bases). This CDR3 comprises 13 residues. Germline V gives CDR1 SGHRS, CDR2 YFSETQ. The V end was cut by 7 bases, the J end by 8 bases, with 16 bases between. The CDR3 here is CASQRDLSDEQFF. The DNA of the CDR3 is TGCGCCAGCCAACGGGACTTAAGTGATGAGCAGTTCTTC.

The V gene is TRBV10-3, the J gene TRBJ1-2; D is perhaps TRBD1 (5 bases). Germline CDR1 reads ENHRY; CDR2 reads SYGVKD. V was shortened by 0 bases and J by 7 bases, with 12 bases between the two germline ends. CDR3 length: 14 amino acids. CDR3 amino acids: CAISESWGLSGYTF. The DNA of the CDR3 is TGTGCCATCAGTGAGTCTTGGGGCCTGAGTGGCTACACCTTC.

This clone is a singleton in its sample. The chain couples TRBV5-1 to TRBJ1-2, with D unclear. Germline CDR1 SGHRS, CDR2 YFSETQ. This CDR3 region has 14 residues. V was clipped by 4 bases and J by 6 bases, with 16 bases between them. DNA for the CDR3: TGCGCCAGCAGCCCGGACGTGGGAGGCAATGGCTACACCTTC. Translated: CASSPDVGGNGYTF.

The chain recombines TRBV6-5 with TRBJ1-2; the D is unclear. Germline V gene sequence: CDR1 MNHEY, CDR2 SVGAGI. V was shortened by 7 bases and J by 6 bases, with 18 bases between the two germline ends. The CDR3 is 14 residues long. CDR3 sequence reads: CASNREPYFHGYTF. CDR3 DNA sequence: TGTGCCAGCAACCGGGAGCCCTATTTTCATGGCTACACCTTC.

This clone is judged medium-sized (0.01 to 0.1%). The V call is TRBV6-2 or TRBV6-3, the J call TRBJ2-2; 9 bases are shared with TRBD2. V lost 4 bases and J lost 3; bases outside the gene matches: 0. This CDR3 contains 14 residues. In germline, CDR1 is MNHEY, CDR2 SVGEGT. This CDR3 reads CASSSSGDTGELFF. For the CDR3, the DNA is TGTGCCAGCAGTTCTAGCGGGGACACCGGGGAGCTGTTTTTT.

The chain has TRBV29-1 and TRBJ1-2, with 10 nucleotides matching TRBD1. J lost 4 bases, V lost 4 bases, and 3 bases had no gene match. The length of the CDR3 is 13 residues. Germline assignment: CDR1 SQVTM and CDR2 ANQGSEA. The CDR3 is CSVGQGAGYGYTF. The CDR3 coding sequence is TGCAGCGTTGGACAGGGGGCAGGCTATGGCTACACCTTC.

The chain joins TRBV20-1 to TRBJ2-3, with 12 bases that match TRBD2. This CDR3 has 15 residues. CDR1 and CDR2 (germline): DFQATT, SNEGSKA (reference sequence). Trimming at V came to 3 bases and at J to 4 bases, leaving 5 bases not matched to a gene. Written as DNA, the CDR3 is TGCAGTGCTAGTGGCGCTAGCGGGGGGGCAGATACGCAGTATTTT. Translating gives CSASGASGGADTQYF.

The V gene is TRBV6-5, the J gene TRBJ1-2; no definite D call. Germline lookup yields CDR1 MNHEY and CDR2 SVGAGI. The V end lost 0 bases, the J end lost 4 bases, and 9 bases lay between the germline ends. This CDR3 region has 14 residues. The CDR3 nucleotides read TGTGCCAGCAGTTACTCTACAGCACTCTATGGCTACACCTTC. Amino acids: CASSYSTALYGYTF.